One T cell receptor (beta chain) is described in this entry. Sequencing was performed with immunoSEQ multiplex PCR; in TCRdb, only in-frame clones are kept and a portion is missing. This table has approximately 53,000 clones, roughly 92% appearing once. This CDR3 is 15 amino acids long. Germline V gene lookup returns CDR1 SGHRS and CDR2 YFSETQ. The ends lost 0 bases at V and 2 bases at J; junction bases unmatched: 4. These data originate in a study of T cell changes during pregnancy in multiple sclerosis. This rearrangement joins TRBV5-1 to TRBJ2-7, with 8 bases identical to TRBD2. The source of this sequence is a female donor with multiple sclerosis, enrolled in a pregnancy study. The starting material was CD4+ T cells from peripheral blood mononuclear cells, obtained before pregnancy. The CDR3 DNA follows: TGCGCCAGCAGCTTGGCGGGAGGGACCCCCTACGAGCAGTACTTC. It yields the protein CASSLAGGTPYEQYF.